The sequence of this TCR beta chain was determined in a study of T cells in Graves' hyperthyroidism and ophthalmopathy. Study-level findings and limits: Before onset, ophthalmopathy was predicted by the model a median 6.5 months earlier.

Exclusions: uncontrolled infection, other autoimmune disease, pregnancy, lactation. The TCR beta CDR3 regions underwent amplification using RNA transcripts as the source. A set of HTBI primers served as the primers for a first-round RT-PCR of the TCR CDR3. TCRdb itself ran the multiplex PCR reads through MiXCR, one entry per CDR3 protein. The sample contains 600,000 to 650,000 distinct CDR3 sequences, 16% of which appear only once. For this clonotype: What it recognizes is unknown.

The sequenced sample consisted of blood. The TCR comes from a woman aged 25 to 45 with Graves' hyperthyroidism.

The CDR3 sequence: CASSLQGGRGEQYF. The CDR3 DNA is TGTGCCAGCAGTTTGCAGGGGGGTCGGGGCGAGCAGTACTTC. The chain has TRBV2 and TRBJ2-7; D possibly corresponds to TRBD1 (7 bases). V dropped 5 bases and J dropped 6 bases, with 17 bases sitting between them. Germline V gives CDR1 SNHLY, CDR2 FYNNEI. The CDR3 loop spans 14 amino acids.